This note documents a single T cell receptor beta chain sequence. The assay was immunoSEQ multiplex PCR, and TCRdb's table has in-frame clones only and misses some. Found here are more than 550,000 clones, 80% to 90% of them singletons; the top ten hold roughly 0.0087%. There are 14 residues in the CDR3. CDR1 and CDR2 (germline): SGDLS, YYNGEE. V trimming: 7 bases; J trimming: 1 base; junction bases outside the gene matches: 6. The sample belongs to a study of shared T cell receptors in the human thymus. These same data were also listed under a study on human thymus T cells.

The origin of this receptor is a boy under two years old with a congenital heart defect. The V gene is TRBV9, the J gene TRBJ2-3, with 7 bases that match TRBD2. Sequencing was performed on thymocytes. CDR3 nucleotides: TGTGCCAGCGGGGGGGGTTTTGGCACAGATACGCAGTATTTT. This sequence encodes CASGGGFGTDTQYF.